Only one count was recorded for the clone carrying this T cell receptor beta chain. Its antigen is unknown. The data were obtained in a study of Tregs in tolerant kidney transplant recipients. The CDR3 runs to 17 residues. Germline V lookup: CDR1 SGHRS, CDR2 YFSETQ. The trim removed 0 bases at V and 0 bases at J, leaving 6 bases unmatched. The table came from immunoSEQ multiplex PCR; TCRdb's copy has only in-frame clones and leaves some out. The data show some 64,000 clones, about 98% seen once. CD4+CD25+CD127- Tregs, CD4+CD25- non-Tregs, CD4 and CD8 cells were sorted. Study observations and caveats: No direct test of biological reproducibility was done here.

The origin of this receptor is a human donor who received a combined kidney and bone marrow transplant. The sample was Tregs from blood, taken before the transplant. The gene calls are TRBV5-1 and TRBJ2-1; TRBD2 matches 7 bases. This chain's CDR3 is CASSLVGGGSSYNEQFF. The CDR3, as DNA: TGCGCCAGCAGCTTGGTCGGAGGCGGGAGCTCCTACAATGAGCAGTTCTTC.